Below are 18 T cell receptor beta chains sequenced from a single sample in a study of control samples from healthy donors and cancer patients. The method was immunoSEQ multiplex PCR; TCRdb's version includes in-frame clones alone and lacks a portion of them. Of around 68,000 clones in the sample, 84% were seen once. The specimen was PBMCs. The receptor source for this set is a woman aged 45-60 years with lung cancer.

A single count supports this clone. The chain has TRBV10-3 and TRBJ1-1; 9 bases are shared with TRBD1. The germline CDR1 and CDR2 sequences are ENHRY and SYGVKD. This CDR3 has 13 residues. Losses at the gene ends were 4 bases for V and 7 bases for J; bases not matched to a gene: 4. The CDR3 DNA reads as TGTGCCATCAGTGCCGGGACAGGGATTGAAGCTTTCTTT. Translating it yields CAISAGTGIEAFF.

This chain connects TRBV9 to TRBJ2-1, with 8 bases fitting TRBD1. Germline lookup yields CDR1 SGDLS and CDR2 YYNGEE. Trimming at V came to 2 bases and at J to 8 bases, leaving 9 bases not matched to a gene. The CDR3 is made up of 15 amino acids. DNA of the CDR3: TGTGCCAGCAGCGTTGAGGGACAGGCAAGAGATGAGCAGTTCTTC. Its translation: CASSVEGQARDEQFF.

This clone was recorded only once. V gene TRBV5-1 combines with J gene TRBJ1-5; D is uncertain. V dropped 2 bases and J dropped 5 bases, with 11 bases sitting between them. The CDR3 runs to 14 residues. Germline V gives CDR1 SGHRS, CDR2 YFSETQ. The CDR3 DNA follows: TGCGCCAGCAGCTTAAGGTCTGGGGATCAGCCCCAGCATTTT. It yields the protein CASSLRSGDQPQHF.

This sequence joins TRBV4-3 and TRBJ1-5; D is unclear. Germline V CDR1 and CDR2: LGHNA, YSLEER. The CDR3 extends over 14 amino acids. V was pared by 1 base and J by 7 bases, with 11 bases between. CDR3 in amino acids: CASSQVRGRQPQHF. In DNA form, the CDR3 reads TGCGCCAGCAGCCAAGTTCGAGGGAGGCAGCCCCAGCATTTT.

This chain uses TRBV27 with TRBJ1-3; TRBD1 matches 7 bases. Losses at the gene ends were 4 bases for V and 4 bases for J; bases not matched to a gene: 1. The CDR3 runs to 13 residues. The V gene's germline CDR1 is MNHEY and CDR2 SMNVEV (reference sequence). The CDR3 DNA sequence: TGTGCCAGCAGTTCCAGGGGGGGAAACACCATATATTTT. It translates to CASSSRGGNTIYF.

The rearrangement joins TRBV10-2 to TRBJ2-7; weak D call: TRBD2 (6 bases). The V and J ends lost 3 bases and 3 bases respectively, with 12 bases between them. The CDR3 covers 14 residues. CDR1 WSHSY and CDR2 SAAADI come from the germline V gene. CDR3 sequence reads: CASSDGTGVYEQYF. The DNA for the CDR3 is TGCGCCAGCAGTGACGGGACGGGGGTCTACGAGCAGTACTTC.

V gene TRBV21-1 combines with J gene TRBJ1-5. TRBV21-1 is deemed a pseudogene. This CDR3 has 16 residues. Here the CDR3 DNA reads TGTGCCAGCAGCAAAGCGCGGGGGAATAGCAATCAGCCCCAGCATTTT. Translation gives CASSKARGNSNQPQHF.

Of note for this clone: Mismatch with germline at one junction end may stem from a read error. This sequence joins TRBV4-3 and TRBJ2-2; D unresolved. CDR3 length: 18 amino acids. Germline assignment: CDR1 LGHNA and CDR2 YSLEER. The CDR3 protein is CASSQDMSKERNPGELFF. The CDR3 DNA follows: TGCGCCAGCAGCCAAGACATGTCAAAGGAGAGGAACCCCGGGGAGCTGTTTTTT.

This chain joins TRBV5-1 and TRBJ1-1; D is undetermined. Germline lookup yields CDR1 SGHRS and CDR2 YFSETQ. V shed 2 bases and J shed 0 bases, with 23 bases lying between them. The CDR3 runs to 19 residues. The DNA for the CDR3 is TGCGCCAGCAGCTTACACCTCGGTCTCAGTCATGACATGAACACTGAAGCTTTCTTT. It codes for CASSLHLGLSHDMNTEAFF.

This clone was counted a few times. The chain employs TRBV5-1 and TRBJ2-3, with 9 positions matching TRBD1. Trimming took 3 bases from V and 4 from J; bases not matched to a gene: 3. The V gene's germline CDR1 is SGHRS and CDR2 YFSETQ. The CDR3 is 14 amino acids. The CDR3 reads CASSWDRVSDTQYF. The CDR3 bases are TGCGCCAGCAGCTGGGACAGGGTTTCAGATACGCAGTATTTT.

The V and J genes are TRBV7-2 and TRBJ1-1; D is possibly TRBD1 (5 bases). Germline V gene data show CDR1 as SGHTA and CDR2 as FQGNSA. Trimming took 5 bases from V and 4 from J, leaving 11 bases between them. The CDR3 consists of 13 residues. Here the CDR3 reads CASSRRGSTEAFF. As DNA, the CDR3 is TGTGCCAGCAGCCGAAGGGGATCCACTGAAGCTTTCTTT.

This sequence joins TRBV4-2 and TRBJ2-7; D ambiguous. Trimming shortened V by 6 bases and J by 2 bases, and 17 bases separated the two germline ends. Germline CDR1 and CDR2: LGHNA and YNFKEQ. The CDR3 totals 15 residues. DNA of the CDR3: TGTGCCAGCAGTTATGCCCGGGCAGGAGCCTACGAGCAGTACTTC. Translation: CASSYARAGAYEQYF.

This chain uses TRBV30 with TRBJ1-2; D gene ambiguous. Trimming took 0 bases from V and 6 from J, leaving 8 bases between them. The CDR3 is made up of 12 amino acids. Germline CDR1 and CDR2: GTSNPN and SVGIG (reference sequence). The CDR3, as DNA: TGTGCCTGGAGTGTGAGTAGGGATGGCTACACCTTC. Protein: CAWSVSRDGYTF.

Comment on this clone: This sample includes further DNA sequences coding for the same CDR3. The chain carries TRBV7-2 and TRBJ1-5; perhaps TRBD1 as D (5 bases). Per the germline V gene, CDR1 is SGHTA and CDR2 is FQGNSA. This CDR3 comprises 15 residues. Trimming removed 3 bases at V and 2 bases at J, with 11 bases between. CDR3 region: CASSFQGSGNQPQHF. For the CDR3, the DNA is TGTGCCAGCAGCTTTCAGGGAAGTGGCAATCAGCCCCAGCATTTT.

This clone has a single count. The V and J genes are TRBV27 and TRBJ1-2; tentative D call: TRBD1 (6 bases). The CDR3 is made up of 14 amino acids. Trimming cost V 5 bases and J 0 bases, with 10 bases left between them. CDR1 and CDR2 (germline): MNHEY, SMNVEV (reference sequence). CDR3 amino acids: CASSRTGPNYGYTF. In DNA form, the CDR3 reads TGTGCCAGCAGTCGAACAGGGCCTAACTATGGCTACACCTTC.

The chain joins TRBV4-3 to TRBJ1-2, with TRBD1 matching over 7 bases. Germline V gene sequence: CDR1 LGHNA, CDR2 YSLEER. The CDR3 spans 15 residues. After removal of 2 bases from V and 2 bases from J, the junction contained 5 bases not matched to a gene. The CDR3 DNA sequence: TGCGCCAGCAGCCAAAGGGACAGCCGAAACTATGGCTACACCTTC. Translated, it gives CASSQRDSRNYGYTF.

The CDR3 reads CASRQGVNTEAFF. The CDR3 coding sequence is TGTGCCAGCAGACAGGGAGTGAACACTGAAGCTTTCTTT. The chain has TRBV6-5 and TRBJ1-1; tentative D call: TRBD1 (6 bases). CDR1 MNHEY and CDR2 SVGAGI come from the germline V gene. Trimming shortened V by 6 bases and J by 0 bases, and 8 bases separated the two germline ends. This CDR3 spans 13 amino acids.

J is TRBJ1-5 and V is TRBV7-2; TRBD1 matches 10 bases. V dropped 4 bases and J dropped 8; count of bases not matched to a gene: 5. CDR1 is SGHTA and CDR2 is FQGNSA in the germline V gene. The CDR3 extends over 14 amino acids. The CDR3 DNA is TGTGCCAGCAGCTCGGGACAGGGGAGCAAGCCCCAGCATTTT. This gives the protein CASSSGQGSKPQHF.